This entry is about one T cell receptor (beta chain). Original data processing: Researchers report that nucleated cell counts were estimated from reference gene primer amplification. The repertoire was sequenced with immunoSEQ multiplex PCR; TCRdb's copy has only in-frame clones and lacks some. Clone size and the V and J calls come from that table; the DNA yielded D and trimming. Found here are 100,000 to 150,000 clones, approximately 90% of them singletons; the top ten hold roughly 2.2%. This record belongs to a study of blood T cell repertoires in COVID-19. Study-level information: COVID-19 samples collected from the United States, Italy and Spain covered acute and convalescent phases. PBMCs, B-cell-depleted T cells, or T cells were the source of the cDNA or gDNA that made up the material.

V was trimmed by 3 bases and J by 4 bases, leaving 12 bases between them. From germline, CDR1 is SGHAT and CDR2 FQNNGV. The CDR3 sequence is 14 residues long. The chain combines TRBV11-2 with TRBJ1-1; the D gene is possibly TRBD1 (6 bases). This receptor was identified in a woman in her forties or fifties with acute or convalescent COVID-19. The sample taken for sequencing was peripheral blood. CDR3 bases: TGTGCCAGCAGCTTCGCAGGGGAATTCACTGAAGCTTTCTTT. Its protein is CASSFAGEFTEAFF.